The entry below gives a single TCR beta chain sequence along with its context. The CDR3 is made up of 13 amino acids. CDR1 and CDR2 from the germline V gene are SGDLS and YYNGEE. V was shortened by 0 bases and J by 4 bases, with 7 bases between the two germline ends. These data come from a study of tumor-infiltrating lymphocytes in localized non-small cell lung cancer. Sequenced by immunoSEQ multiplex PCR; TCRdb stores in-frame clones only, minus some. The sample includes 15,000 to 20,000 clones, approximately 84% seen only once; the top ten take roughly 5%. The sequenced sample consisted of lung tumor tissue. The chain recombines TRBV9 with TRBJ1-2, with TRBD1 as a possible D gene (5 bases). This sequence was found in a human donor with non-small cell lung cancer. In DNA form, the CDR3 reads TGTGCCAGCAGCGTAGGAGGGACCTATGGCTACACCTTC. Its translation: CASSVGGTYGYTF.